This T cell receptor (beta chain) was sequenced for a study of lymphopenia after photon versus proton radiotherapy. Study conclusions and caveats: After the lymphocyte nadir, photon-treated repertoires showed oligoclonal expansion, especially of CD8+ Temra cells. Only patients who died were analyzed for survival; proton advantage is unproven.

The length of the CDR3 is 19 residues. Germline CDR1 LGHNA, CDR2 YNFKEQ. Trimming removed 3 bases from V and 6 bases from J; junction bases left unmatched: 15. This clone has only one observation. Its cognate antigen is unknown. Some clones are missing from TCRdb's copy, which holds only in-frame ones; the method was immunoSEQ multiplex PCR. The repertoire holds approximately 150,000 clones, with approximately 90% as singletons. The source material was peripheral blood, sampled from a patient treated with photon-based radiotherapy. J is TRBJ2-2 and V is TRBV4-2, with 11 bases matching TRBD1. This sequence originates from a man aged 45-65 years with gastric cancer. CDR3: CASSQKDVRGQGAAGELFF. The CDR3 bases are TGTGCCAGCAGCCAGAAGGATGTTCGAGGACAGGGGGCGGCCGGGGAGCTGTTTTTT.